This record looks at one TCR beta chain sequence and its context. Its target is unknown. The CDR3 has 15 residues. Germline V lookup: CDR1 DFQATT, CDR2 SNEGSKA (reference sequence). V lost 0 bases and J lost 0, with 10 bases in between. Whenever a sample was processed, at least 7 million PBMCs were isolated. For the second PCR, which ran for 7 to 11 cycles, a sample-barcoded 5' primer and a J-beta primer mix were used. TCRdb re-analysed the 5' RACE reads in MiXCR, keeping a single row per CDR3 protein. This table has about 1.7 million distinct CDR3 sequences, under 30% appearing once. The sample originates from a study of blood T cells in healthy people across ages. The study, taken as a whole, reports: Per million T cells, TCR beta diversity dropped roughly linearly as age increased.

The genes are TRBV20-1 and TRBJ2-3, with D perhaps matching TRBD2 (6 bases). The sample consisted of blood. This TCR derives from a woman in her twenties or thirties in good health. DNA for the CDR3: TGCAGTGCTAGAGATCCTAGCGTCAGCACAGATACGCAGTATTTT. It specifies CSARDPSVSTDTQYF.